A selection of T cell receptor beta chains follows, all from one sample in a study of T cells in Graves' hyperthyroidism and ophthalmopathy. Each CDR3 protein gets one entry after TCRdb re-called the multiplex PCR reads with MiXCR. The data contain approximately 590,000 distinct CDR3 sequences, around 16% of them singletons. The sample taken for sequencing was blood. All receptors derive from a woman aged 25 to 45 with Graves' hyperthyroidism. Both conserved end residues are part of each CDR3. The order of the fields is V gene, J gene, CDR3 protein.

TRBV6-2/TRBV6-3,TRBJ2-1,CASSPFGTGRVREQFF
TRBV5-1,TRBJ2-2,CASDPDGQTTPGLHTGELFF
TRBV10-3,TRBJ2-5,CAISVDRETQYF
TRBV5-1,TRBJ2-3,CASSLLVRTSGSGTDTQYF
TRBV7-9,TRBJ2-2,CASRDLRLLMTGELFF
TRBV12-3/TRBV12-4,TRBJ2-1,CASSLGTGAHNEQFF
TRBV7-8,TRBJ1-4,CASSPRFYEKLFF
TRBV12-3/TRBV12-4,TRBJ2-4,CASSRLAEVGNIQYF
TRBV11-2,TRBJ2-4,CASSSFRDRGNIQYF
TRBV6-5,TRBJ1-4,CASSHSRDRVTNEKLFF
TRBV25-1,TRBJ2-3,CATTPSGVDTQYF
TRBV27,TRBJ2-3,CASSPVFGTDTQYF
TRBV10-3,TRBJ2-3,CAIMSGSTDTQYF
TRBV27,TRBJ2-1,CASSLSPGGGYNEQFF
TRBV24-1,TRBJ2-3,CATSNTLHTDTQYF
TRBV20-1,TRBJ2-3,CSALSGRRTDTQYF
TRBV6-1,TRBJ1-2,CASSTEGLRGYTF
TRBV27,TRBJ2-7,CASSEAGEYEQYF
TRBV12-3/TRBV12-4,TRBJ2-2,CASSLEGETGELFF
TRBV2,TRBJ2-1,CASREVAGAEQFF
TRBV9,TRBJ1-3,CASSVGGRQFLSGNTIYF
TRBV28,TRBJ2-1,CASSFSFRGQFF
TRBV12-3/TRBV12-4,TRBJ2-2,CASSLSVAGELFF